This TCR beta chain was sequenced in a study of OX40 agonist ivuxolimab in advanced cancers. Study context: Ivuxolimab, an antibody acting as an agonist of OX40 (CD134), was used to treat patients.

The data were produced by immunoSEQ multiplex PCR, yet TCRdb's version contains in-frame clones alone and is incomplete. Found here are 25,000 to 35,000 clones, 74% of them singletons; the top ten hold around 12%. This CDR3 is 11 amino acids long. Germline V gene data show CDR1 as SGHVS and CDR2 as FQNEAQ. Trimming shortened V by 3 bases and J by 3 bases, and 2 bases separated the two germline ends. Study-level points and caveats: On average, a greater number of expanded clones characterised CD8+ T cells relative to CD4+.

On this clone: Its antigen is unidentified.

V gene TRBV7-8 combines with J gene TRBJ2-5; no definite D call. Sequences were derived from CD4+ or CD8+ T cells sorted from blood, sampled in a trial of the OX40 agonist ivuxolimab. This receptor was taken from an adult with an advanced solid tumor such as melanoma, head and neck, liver or kidney cancer. The CDR3, as DNA: TGTGCCAGCAGCTTTAAAGAGACCCAGTACTTC. Protein product: CASSFKETQYF.